This TCR beta chain was obtained from a study of blood T cell repertoires in COVID-19. About the study: Acute-phase and convalescent COVID-19 samples originated in the United States, Italy and Spain. PBMCs, B-cell-depleted T cells, or T cells provided the cDNA or gDNA that made up the material.

Methods used by the authors: Quantification of nucleated cells was approximated via reference gene primer amplification. Some clones are missing from TCRdb's copy, which holds only in-frame ones; the method was immunoSEQ multiplex PCR. V and J calls and clone size are those listed in that table; D and trimming were worked out from the DNA. The top ten clones hold 3.1% of a sample with 85,000 to 110,000 clones, 70% to 90% of them seen once. Deletions cut 5 bases from V and 5 bases from J, with 9 bases between. The CDR3 consists of 12 residues. From germline, CDR1 is SEHNR and CDR2 FQNEAQ (reference sequence).

This receptor was taken from a man aged 50 to 59 in a cohort sampled during active COVID-19. Sequencing was done on a sample of peripheral blood. The chain employs TRBV7-9 and TRBJ2-5, with D uncertain. As DNA, the CDR3 is TGTGCCAGCAGCCGATTCGGGGAGACCCAGTACTTC. Translated, it gives CASSRFGETQYF.